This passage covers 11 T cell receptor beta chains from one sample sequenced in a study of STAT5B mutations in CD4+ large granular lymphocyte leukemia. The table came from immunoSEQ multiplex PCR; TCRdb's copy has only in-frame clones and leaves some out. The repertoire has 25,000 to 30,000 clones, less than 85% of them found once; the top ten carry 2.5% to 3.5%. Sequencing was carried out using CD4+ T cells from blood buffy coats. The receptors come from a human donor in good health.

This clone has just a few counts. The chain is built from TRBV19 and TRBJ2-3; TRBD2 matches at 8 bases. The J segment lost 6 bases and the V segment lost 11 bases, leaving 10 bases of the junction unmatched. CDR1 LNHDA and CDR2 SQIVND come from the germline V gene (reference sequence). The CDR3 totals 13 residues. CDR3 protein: CALGGASGDTQYF. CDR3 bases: TGTGCCCTAGGGGGGGCTAGCGGGGATACGCAGTATTTT.

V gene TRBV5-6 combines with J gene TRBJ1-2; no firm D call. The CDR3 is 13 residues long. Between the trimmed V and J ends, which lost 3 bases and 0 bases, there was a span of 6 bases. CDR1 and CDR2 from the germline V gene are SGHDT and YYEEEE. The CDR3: CASSYSANYGYTF. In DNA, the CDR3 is TGTGCCAGCAGCTATTCAGCTAACTATGGCTACACCTTC.

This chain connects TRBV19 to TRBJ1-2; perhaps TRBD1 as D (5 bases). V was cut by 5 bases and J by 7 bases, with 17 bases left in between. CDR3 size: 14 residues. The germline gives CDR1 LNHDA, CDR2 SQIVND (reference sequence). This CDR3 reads CASSGPRGSRGYTF. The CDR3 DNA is TGTGCCAGTAGTGGGCCCCGGGGGTCTCGTGGCTACACCTTC.

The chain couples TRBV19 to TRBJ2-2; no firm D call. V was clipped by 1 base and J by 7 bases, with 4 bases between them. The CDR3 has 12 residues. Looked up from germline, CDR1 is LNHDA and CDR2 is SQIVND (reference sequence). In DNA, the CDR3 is TGTGCCAGTAGTATAGTCCACGGGGAGCTGTTTTTT. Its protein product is CASSIVHGELFF.

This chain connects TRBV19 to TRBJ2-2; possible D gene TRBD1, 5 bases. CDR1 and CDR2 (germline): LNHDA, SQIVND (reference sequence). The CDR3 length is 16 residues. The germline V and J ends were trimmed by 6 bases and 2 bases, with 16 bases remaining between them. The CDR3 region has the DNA TGTGCCAGTAGGACCCCGGTGACAGCCAACACCGGGGAGCTGTTTTTT. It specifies CASRTPVTANTGELFF.

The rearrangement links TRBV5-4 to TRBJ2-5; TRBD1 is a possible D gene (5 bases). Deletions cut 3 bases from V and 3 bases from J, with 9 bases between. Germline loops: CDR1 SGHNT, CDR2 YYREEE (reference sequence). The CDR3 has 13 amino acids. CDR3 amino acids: CASSSTDKETQYF. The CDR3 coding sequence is TGTGCCAGCAGCTCGACAGATAAAGAGACCCAGTACTTC.

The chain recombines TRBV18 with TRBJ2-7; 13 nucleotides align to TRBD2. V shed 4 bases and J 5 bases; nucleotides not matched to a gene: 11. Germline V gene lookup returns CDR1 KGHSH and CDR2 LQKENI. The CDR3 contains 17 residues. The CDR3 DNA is TGTGCCAGCTCACTATCGGGACTAGCGGGAACCCGCCACGAGCAGTACTTC. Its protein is CASSLSGLAGTRHEQYF.

Written as DNA, the CDR3 is TGTGCCTGGCGGAGGGGGAACACCGGGGAGCTGTTTTTT. As protein: CAWRRGNTGELFF. The rearrangement links TRBV30 to TRBJ2-2; tentatively, D is TRBD2 (6 bases). The CDR3 loop spans 13 amino acids. The V gene lost 5 bases and the J gene lost 1 base, with 8 bases spanning the gap. CDR1 and CDR2 from the germline V gene are GTSNPN and SVGIG (reference sequence).

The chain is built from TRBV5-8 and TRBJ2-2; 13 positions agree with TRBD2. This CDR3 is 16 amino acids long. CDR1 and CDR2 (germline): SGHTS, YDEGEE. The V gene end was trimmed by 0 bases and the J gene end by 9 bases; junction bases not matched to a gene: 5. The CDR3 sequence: CASSLAGTSGIRELFF. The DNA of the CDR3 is TGTGCCAGCAGCTTGGCCGGGACTAGCGGGATTCGGGAGCTGTTTTTT.

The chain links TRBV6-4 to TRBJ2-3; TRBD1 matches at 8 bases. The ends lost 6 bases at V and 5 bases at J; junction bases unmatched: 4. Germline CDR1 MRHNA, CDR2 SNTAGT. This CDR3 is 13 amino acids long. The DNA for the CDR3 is TGTGCCAGCAGACGAGACAGGGGAGATACGCAGTATTTT. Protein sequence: CASRRDRGDTQYF.

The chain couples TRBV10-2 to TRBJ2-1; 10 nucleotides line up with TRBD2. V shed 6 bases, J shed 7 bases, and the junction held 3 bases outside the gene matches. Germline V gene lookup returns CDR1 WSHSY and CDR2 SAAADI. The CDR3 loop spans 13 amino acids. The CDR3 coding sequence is TGCGCCAGCAGGGTAGCGGGAGGTAATGAGCAGTTCTTC. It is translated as CASRVAGGNEQFF.